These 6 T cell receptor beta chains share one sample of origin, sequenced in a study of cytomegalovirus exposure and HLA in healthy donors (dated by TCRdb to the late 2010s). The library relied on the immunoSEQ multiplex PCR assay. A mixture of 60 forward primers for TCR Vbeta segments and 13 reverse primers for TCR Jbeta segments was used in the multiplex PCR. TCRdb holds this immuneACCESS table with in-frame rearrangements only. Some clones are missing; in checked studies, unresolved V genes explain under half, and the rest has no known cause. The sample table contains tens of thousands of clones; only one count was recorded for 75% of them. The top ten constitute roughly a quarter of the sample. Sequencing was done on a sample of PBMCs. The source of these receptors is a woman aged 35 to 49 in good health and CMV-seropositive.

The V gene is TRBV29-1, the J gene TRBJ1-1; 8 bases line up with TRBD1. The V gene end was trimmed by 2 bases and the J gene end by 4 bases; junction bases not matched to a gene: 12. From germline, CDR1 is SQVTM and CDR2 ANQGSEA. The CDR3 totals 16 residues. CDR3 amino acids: CSVEWQGALSITEAFF. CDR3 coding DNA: TGCAGCGTTGAATGGCAGGGGGCGCTTTCCATCACTGAAGCTTTCTTT. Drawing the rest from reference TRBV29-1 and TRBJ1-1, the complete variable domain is SAVISQKPSRDICQRGTSLTIQCQVDSQVTMMFWYRQQPGQSLTLIATANQGSEATYESGFVIDKFPISRPNLTFSTLTVSNMSPEDSSIYLCSVEWQGALSITEAFFGQGTRLTVV.

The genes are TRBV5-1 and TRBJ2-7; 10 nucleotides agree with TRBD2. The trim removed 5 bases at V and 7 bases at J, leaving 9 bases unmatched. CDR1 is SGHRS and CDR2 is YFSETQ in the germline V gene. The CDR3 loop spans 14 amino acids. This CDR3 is CASSQSGGATEQYF. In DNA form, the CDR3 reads TGCGCCAGCAGTCAAAGCGGGGGGGCGACAGAGCAGTACTTC.

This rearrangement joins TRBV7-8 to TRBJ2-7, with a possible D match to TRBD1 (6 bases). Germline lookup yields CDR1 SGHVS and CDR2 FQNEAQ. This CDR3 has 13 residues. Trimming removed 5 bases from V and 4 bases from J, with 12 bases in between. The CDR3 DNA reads TGTGCCAGCAGCCGTGGACAGACTTACGAGCAGTACTTC. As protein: CASSRGQTYEQYF. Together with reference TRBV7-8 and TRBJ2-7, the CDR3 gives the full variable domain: GAGVSQSPRYKVAKRGQDVALRCDPISGHVSLFWYQQALGQGPEFLTYFQNEAQLDKSGLPSDRFFAERPEGSVSTLKIQRTQQEDSAVYLCASSRGQTYEQYFGPGTRLTVT.

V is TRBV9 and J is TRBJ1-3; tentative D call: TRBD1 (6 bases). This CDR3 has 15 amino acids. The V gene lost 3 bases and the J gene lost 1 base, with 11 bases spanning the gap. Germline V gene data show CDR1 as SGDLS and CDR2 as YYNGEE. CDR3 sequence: CASSAGDGSGNTIYF. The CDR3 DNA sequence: TGTGCCAGCAGCGCAGGGGACGGGTCTGGAAACACCATATATTTT.

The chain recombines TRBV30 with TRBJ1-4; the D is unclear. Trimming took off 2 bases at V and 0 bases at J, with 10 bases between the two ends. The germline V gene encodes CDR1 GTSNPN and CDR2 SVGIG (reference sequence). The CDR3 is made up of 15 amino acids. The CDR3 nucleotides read TGTGCCTGGAGTCGGGAGGGCTCAACTAATGAAAAACTGTTTTTT. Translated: CAWSREGSTNEKLFF.

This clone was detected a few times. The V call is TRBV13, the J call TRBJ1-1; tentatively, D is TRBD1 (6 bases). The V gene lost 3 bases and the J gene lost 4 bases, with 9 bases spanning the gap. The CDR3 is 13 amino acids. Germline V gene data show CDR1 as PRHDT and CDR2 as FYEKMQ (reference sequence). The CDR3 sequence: CASSLRGFTEAFF. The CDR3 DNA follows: TGTGCCAGCAGCTTGAGGGGGTTCACTGAAGCTTTCTTT.